The 10 T cell receptor beta chains below come from one sample, sequenced in a study of technical replicates of blood from several donors. Profiled with immunoSEQ multiplex PCR; TCRdb holds only in-frame clones, not every one. The sample yields about 97,000 clones, about 96% seen once. Sequences were obtained from T cells isolated from PBMCs. These receptors all stem from a human donor in good health.

The V call is TRBV19, the J call TRBJ1-5, with D perhaps TRBD1 (5 bases). The CDR3 contains 15 residues. Germline lookup yields CDR1 LNHDA and CDR2 SQIVND (reference sequence). V dropped 7 bases and J dropped 0 bases, with 13 bases sitting between them. The CDR3 loop reads CASTRGTYSNQPQHF. For the CDR3, the DNA is TGTGCCAGTACGCGGGGGACCTATAGCAATCAGCCCCAGCATTTT.

The chain links TRBV21-1 to TRBJ1-5; the table's D call, TRBD1, was not checked against the DNA. TRBV21-1 is reported as a pseudogene. The CDR3 contains 18 residues. CDR3 DNA: TGTGCCAGCAGCACCCGGGGAGCAGGGGGCACGAGCAATCAGCCCCAGCATTTT. Its protein is CASSTRGAGGTSNQPQHF.

This clone was seen only once. The chain employs TRBV7-2 and TRBJ2-7, with D perhaps matching TRBD2 (6 bases). This CDR3 has 15 amino acids. CDR1 is SGHTA and CDR2 is FQGNSA in the germline V gene. V lost 2 bases to trimming and J lost 2 bases, with 13 bases between them. Written as DNA, the CDR3 is TGTGCCAGCAGCTTAATTCACGCGGGAACCTACGAGCAGTACTTC. This gives the protein CASSLIHAGTYEQYF.

The J gene is TRBJ1-1, the V gene TRBV7-2, with a tentative D call TRBD1 (5 bases). Trimming took 6 bases from V and 4 from J, leaving 15 bases between them. This CDR3 is built from 14 residues. Per the germline V gene, CDR1 is SGHTA and CDR2 is FQGNSA. CDR3 sequence reads: CASRYYETVTEAFF. The CDR3 bases are TGTGCCAGCAGGTATTACGAGACAGTCACTGAAGCTTTCTTT.

The CDR3 region has the DNA TGTGCCAGCAGTTTATCAGGCAGGGGGGTACAGACCCAGTACTTC. This encodes CASSLSGRGVQTQYF. The rearrangement joins TRBV27 to TRBJ2-5; D perhaps matches TRBD1 (7 bases). V lost 0 bases to trimming and J lost 6 bases, with 14 bases between them. The CDR3 is 15 amino acids. Per germline, CDR1 MNHEY and CDR2 SMNVEV (reference sequence).

The gene calls are TRBV9 and TRBJ2-1, with 13 bases aligning to TRBD2. The CDR3 is 16 residues long. CDR1 is SGDLS, CDR2 YYNGEE, per germline. V lost 0 bases to trimming and J lost 8 bases; unmatched junction nucleotides: 5. The CDR3 loop reads CASSVVGTSGDHEQFF. DNA of the CDR3: TGTGCCAGCAGCGTAGTAGGGACTAGCGGGGACCATGAGCAGTTCTTC.

The chain uses TRBV4-3 and TRBJ2-4; 11 bases map to TRBD1. J was trimmed by 8 bases and V by 2 bases; bases with no gene match: 5. The CDR3 runs to 15 residues. From germline, CDR1 is LGHNA and CDR2 YSLEER. In DNA form, the CDR3 reads TGCGCCAGCAGCCAAACCGGGACAGGGGGGGACATTCAGTACTTC. It specifies CASSQTGTGGDIQYF.

The chain recombines TRBV19 with TRBJ2-3; 11 nucleotides line up with TRBD2. The CDR3 consists of 16 residues. Per the germline V gene, CDR1 is LNHDA and CDR2 is SQIVND (reference sequence). J gave up 2 bases and V 4 bases, and 5 bases lay outside the gene matches. This CDR3 is CASSNRLAGFTDTQYF. DNA of the CDR3: TGTGCCAGTAGTAATCGACTAGCGGGGTTCACAGATACGCAGTATTTT.

The chain combines TRBV19 with TRBJ1-2; D remains unclear. Germline CDR1 and CDR2: LNHDA and SQIVND (reference sequence). The CDR3 spans 13 residues. V was pared by 6 bases and J by 8 bases, with 16 bases between. The CDR3 DNA reads TGTGCCAGTAGACGGGAATACAGAGGAGGCTACACCTTC. Translating it yields CASRREYRGGYTF.

The V gene is TRBV5-4, the J gene TRBJ1-1; weak D call: TRBD1 (5 bases). CDR1 SGHNT and CDR2 YYREEE come from the germline V gene (reference sequence). The V end lost 5 bases, the J end lost 1 base, and 9 bases lay between the germline ends. The CDR3 has 13 amino acids. CDR3 nucleotides: TGTGCCAGCAGAAAGACAGAGAACACTGAAGCTTTCTTT. The encoded protein is CASRKTENTEAFF.